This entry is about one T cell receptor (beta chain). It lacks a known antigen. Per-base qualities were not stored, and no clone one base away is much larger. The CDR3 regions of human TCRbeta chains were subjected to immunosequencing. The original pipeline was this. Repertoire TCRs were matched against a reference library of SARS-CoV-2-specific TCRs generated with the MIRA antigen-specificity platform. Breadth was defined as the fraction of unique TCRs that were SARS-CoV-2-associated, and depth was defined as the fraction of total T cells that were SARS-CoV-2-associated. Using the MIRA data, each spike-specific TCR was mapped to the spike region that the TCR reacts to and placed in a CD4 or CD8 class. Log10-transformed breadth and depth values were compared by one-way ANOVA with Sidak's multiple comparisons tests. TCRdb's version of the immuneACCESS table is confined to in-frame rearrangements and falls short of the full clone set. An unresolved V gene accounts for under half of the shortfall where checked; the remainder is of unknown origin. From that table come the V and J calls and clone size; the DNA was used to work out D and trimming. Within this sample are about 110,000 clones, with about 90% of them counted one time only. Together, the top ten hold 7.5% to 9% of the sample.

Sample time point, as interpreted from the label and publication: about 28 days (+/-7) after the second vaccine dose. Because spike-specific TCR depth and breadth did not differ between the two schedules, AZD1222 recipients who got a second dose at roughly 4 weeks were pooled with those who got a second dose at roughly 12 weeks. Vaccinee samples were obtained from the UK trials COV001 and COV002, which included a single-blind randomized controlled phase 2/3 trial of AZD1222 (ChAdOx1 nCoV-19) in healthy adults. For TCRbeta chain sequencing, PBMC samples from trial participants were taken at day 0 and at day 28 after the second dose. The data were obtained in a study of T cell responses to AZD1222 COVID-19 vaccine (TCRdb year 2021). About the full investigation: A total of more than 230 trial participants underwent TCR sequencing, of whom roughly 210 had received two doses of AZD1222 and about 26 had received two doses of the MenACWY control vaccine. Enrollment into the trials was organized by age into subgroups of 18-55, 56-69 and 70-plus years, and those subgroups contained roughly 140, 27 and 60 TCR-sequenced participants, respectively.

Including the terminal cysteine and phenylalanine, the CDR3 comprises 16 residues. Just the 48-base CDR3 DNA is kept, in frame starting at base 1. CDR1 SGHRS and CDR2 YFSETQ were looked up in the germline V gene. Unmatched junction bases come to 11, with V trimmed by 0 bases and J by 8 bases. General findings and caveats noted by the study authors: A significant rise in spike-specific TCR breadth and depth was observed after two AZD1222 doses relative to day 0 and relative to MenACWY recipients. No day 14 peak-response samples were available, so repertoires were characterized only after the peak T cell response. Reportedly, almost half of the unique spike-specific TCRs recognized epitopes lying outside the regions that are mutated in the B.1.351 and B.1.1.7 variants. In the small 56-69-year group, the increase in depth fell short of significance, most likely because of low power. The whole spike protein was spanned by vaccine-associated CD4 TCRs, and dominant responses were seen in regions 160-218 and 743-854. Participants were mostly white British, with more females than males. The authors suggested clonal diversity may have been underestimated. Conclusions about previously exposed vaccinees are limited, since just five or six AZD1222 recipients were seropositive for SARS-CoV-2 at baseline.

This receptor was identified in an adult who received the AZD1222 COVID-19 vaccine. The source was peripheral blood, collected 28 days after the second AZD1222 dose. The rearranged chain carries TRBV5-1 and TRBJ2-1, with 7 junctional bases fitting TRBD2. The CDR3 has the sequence CASSLDPGTNGHEQFF. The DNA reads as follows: TGCGCCAGCAGCTTGGATCCCGGGACTAACGGGCATGAGCAGTTCTTC.